The 15 T cell receptor beta chains in this list originate from one sample, sequenced in a study of T cell responses to AZD1222 COVID-19 vaccine. TCRdb's copy holds only in-frame clones and misses some; the assay was immunoSEQ multiplex PCR. The sample has about 110,000 clones, 70% to 90% seen once. The specimen comprised peripheral blood, sampled on day 0 of AZD1222 vaccination. The origin of the receptors is an adult in good health.

Many counts were recorded for this clone. The chain recombines TRBV29-1 with TRBJ2-2; D is unresolved. Deletions cut 5 bases from V and 4 bases from J, with 5 bases between. CDR3 length: 11 residues. Germline V gene sequence: CDR1 SQVTM, CDR2 ANQGSEA. The chain's CDR3 is CSVMSTGELFF. The DNA of the CDR3 is TGCAGCGTTATGAGCACCGGGGAGCTGTTTTTT.

V and J are TRBV3-1 (or the pseudogene TRBV3-2) and TRBJ1-1; D gene ambiguous. CDR1 is LGHDT, CDR2 YNNKEL, per germline (reference sequence). CDR3 size: 11 residues. With 4 bases removed from V and 7 bases from J, the gap between germline ends came to 7 bases. DNA of the CDR3: TGTGCCAGCAGCCGTGGGAGTGAAGCTTTCTTT. Translating gives CASSRGSEAFF.

The chain uses TRBV4-3 and TRBJ2-6; perhaps TRBD2 as D (5 bases). CDR3 length: 15 amino acids. The V gene's germline CDR1 is LGHNA and CDR2 YSLEER. V was cut by 4 bases and J by 1 base, with 8 bases left in between. The CDR3 DNA follows: TGCGCCAGCAGCCGAAGCGGATCTGGGGCCAACGTCCTGACTTTC. It yields the protein CASSRSGSGANVLTF.

The chain carries TRBV18 and TRBJ1-5; D gene uncertain. This CDR3 is 15 amino acids long. V was pared by 0 bases and J by 6 bases, with 12 bases between. In germline, CDR1 is KGHSH, CDR2 LQKENI. The CDR3 spells CASSPPAGGGQPQHF. In DNA form, the CDR3 reads TGTGCCAGCTCACCACCCGCAGGAGGTGGTCAGCCCCAGCATTTT.

The CDR3 sequence: CASSLSGVSGTEAFF. The DNA for the CDR3 is TGCGCCAGCAGCTTGTCCGGGGTTTCGGGCACTGAAGCTTTCTTT. The V and J genes are TRBV5-1 and TRBJ1-1; D call uncertain. Germline assignment: CDR1 SGHRS and CDR2 YFSETQ. With 1 base removed from V and 4 bases from J, the gap between germline ends came to 14 bases. CDR3 size: 15 residues.

The gene calls are TRBV2 and TRBJ1-2; 7 bases map to TRBD1. The CDR3 is 13 residues long. Germline V gene sequence: CDR1 SNHLY, CDR2 FYNNEI. Losses at the gene ends were 7 bases for V and 8 bases for J; bases not matched to a gene: 10. The CDR3 bases are TGTGCCAGCATTACCGGGACAGCTAACGGCTACACCTTC. Its translation: CASITGTANGYTF.

This clone was seen more than once but under ten times. V gene TRBV4-3 combines with J gene TRBJ1-3; D is ambiguous. The CDR3 is 16 amino acids. The germline gives CDR1 LGHNA, CDR2 YSLEER. With 0 bases removed from V and 1 base from J, the gap between germline ends came to 10 bases. Here the CDR3 reads CASSQDPGTSGNTIYF. The CDR3, as DNA: TGCGCCAGCAGCCAAGATCCGGGAACTTCTGGAAACACCATATATTTT.

V usage is TRBV6-6 and J usage is TRBJ2-4, with D unresolved. The CDR3 loop spans 16 amino acids. V lost 5 bases and J 0 bases, leaving 14 bases between the germline ends. CDR1 and CDR2 from the germline V gene are MNHNY and SVGAGI (reference sequence). The CDR3 DNA reads TGTGCCAGCAGTCCTGAAGACCTGATAGCCAAAAACATTCAGTACTTC. Translated: CASSPEDLIAKNIQYF.

This CDR3 is CASSYTSTLVAEQFF. The CDR3 nucleotides are TGTGCCAGCAGTTACACAAGCACACTAGTCGCTGAGCAGTTCTTC. This chain connects TRBV6-5 to TRBJ2-1; D might be TRBD2 (5 bases). V dropped 2 bases and J dropped 9 bases, with 17 bases sitting between them. There are 15 residues in the CDR3. The germline V gene has CDR1 MNHEY and CDR2 SVGAGI.

This clone has only one observation. This chain links TRBV7-2 with TRBJ1-5, with unresolved D. With 5 bases removed from V and 0 bases from J, the gap between germline ends came to 11 bases. This CDR3 spans 15 amino acids. CDR1 and CDR2 (germline): SGHTA, FQGNSA. The CDR3 sequence: CASSPLTGSNQPQHF. The CDR3 DNA reads TGTGCCAGCAGCCCCCTAACGGGTAGCAATCAGCCCCAGCATTTT. The full variable domain, rest sourced from reference TRBV7-2 and TRBJ1-5, is GAGVSQSPSNKVTEKGKDVELRCDPISGHTALYWYRQSLGQGLEFLIYFQGNSAPDKSGLPSDRFSAERTGGSVSTLTIQRTQQEDSAVYLCASSPLTGSNQPQHFGDGTRLSIL.

This clone appeared once. J is TRBJ1-2 and V is TRBV7-9; D gene ambiguous. Germline V CDR1 and CDR2: SEHNR, FQNEAQ (reference sequence). The germline V and J ends were trimmed by 1 base and 0 bases, with 3 bases remaining between them. The CDR3 has 13 residues. The CDR3 is CASSLGTNYGYTF. For the CDR3, the DNA is TGTGCCAGCAGCTTAGGGACTAACTATGGCTACACCTTC.

The rearrangement joins TRBV6-5 to TRBJ1-1; D call uncertain. Germline values: CDR1 MNHEY, CDR2 SVGAGI. This CDR3 is built from 10 residues. V was pared by 6 bases and J by 6 bases, with 5 bases between. CDR3: CASRGPEAFF. The CDR3, as DNA: TGTGCCAGCAGGGGCCCTGAAGCTTTCTTT.

The V call is TRBV5-1, the J call TRBJ1-3, with no clear D. V was trimmed by 3 bases and J by 0 bases, leaving 7 bases between them. Germline CDR1 is SGHRS and CDR2 is YFSETQ. The CDR3 is made up of 14 amino acids. The chain's CDR3 is CASSSAGSGNTIYF. CDR3 DNA: TGCGCCAGCAGCTCGGCGGGCTCTGGAAACACCATATATTTT.

This chain uses TRBV5-1 with TRBJ2-5; TRBD2 might be the D (7 bases). Trimming left V 1 base short and J 1 base short, with 14 bases between. The V gene's germline CDR1 is SGHRS and CDR2 YFSETQ. The CDR3 has 16 residues. CDR3 in DNA: TGCGCCAGCAGCTTGTTGGGGGGGGCTTCCCAAGAGACCCAGTACTTC. It encodes CASSLLGGASQETQYF.

The DNA for the CDR3 is TGCGCCAGCAGCTTTGGCAGGGATGAAAAACTGTTTTTT. Protein product: CASSFGRDEKLFF. The chain uses TRBV5-1 and TRBJ1-4; D may be TRBD1 (5 bases). This CDR3 comprises 13 residues. Trimming shortened V by 2 bases and J by 6 bases, and 8 bases separated the two germline ends. Germline V lookup: CDR1 SGHRS, CDR2 YFSETQ.